The 21 T cell receptor beta chains reported below all come from one sample, sequenced in a study of OX40 agonist ivuxolimab in advanced cancers. The table came from immunoSEQ multiplex PCR; TCRdb's copy has only in-frame clones and leaves some out. Here the sample spans about 62,000 clones, 70% to 85% being singletons. The starting material was CD4+ or CD8+ T cells sorted from blood, obtained in a trial of the OX40 agonist ivuxolimab. The receptors derive from an adult with an advanced solid tumor such as melanoma, head and neck, liver or kidney cancer.

CDR3 nucleotides: TGTGCCAGCAGTGATAGTCGAGGAGCCTACACCTTC. This codes for CASSDSRGAYTF. The gene calls are TRBV25-1 and TRBJ1-2; D unresolved. The CDR3 runs 12 residues. With 3 bases removed from V and 10 bases from J, the gap between germline ends came to 12 bases. Germline V gene sequence: CDR1 MGHDK, CDR2 SYGVNS.

In its sample, this clone was seen a few times. The gene calls are TRBV7-9 and TRBJ2-5, with a tentative D call TRBD1 (6 bases). The CDR3 totals 16 residues. Germline V gene lookup returns CDR1 SEHNR and CDR2 FQNEAQ (reference sequence). Trimming removed 5 bases from V and 5 bases from J, with 21 bases in between. The CDR3 region has the DNA TGTGCCAGCAGCCGATACACCGGGACAACGAGGGAGACCCAGTACTTC. This codes for CASSRYTGTTRETQYF. Together with reference TRBV7-9 and TRBJ2-5, the CDR3 gives the full variable domain: DTGVSQNPRHKITKRGQNVTFRCDPISEHNRLYWYRQTLGQGPEFLTYFQNEAQLEKSRLLSDRFSAERPKGSFSTLEIQRTEQGDSAMYLCASSRYTGTTRETQYFGPGTRLLVL.

Comments on this clone: This same CDR3 is encoded by further DNA sequences in the sample. The chain couples TRBV2 to TRBJ1-1, with D tentatively TRBD1 (6 bases). The CDR3 runs 12 residues. V lost 2 bases and J 6 bases, leaving 7 bases between the germline ends. The V gene's germline CDR1 is SNHLY and CDR2 FYNNEI. The CDR3 sequence: CASSEQGPEAFF. The CDR3 DNA follows: TGTGCCAGCAGTGAACAGGGGCCTGAAGCTTTCTTT. Supplemented by reference TRBV2 and TRBJ1-1, the full variable domain reads EPEVTQTPSHQVTQMGQEVILRCVPISNHLYFYWYRQILGQKVEFLVSFYNNEISEKSEIFDDQFSVERPDGSNFTLKIRSTKLEDSAMYFCASSEQGPEAFFGQGTRLTVV.

The J gene is TRBJ1-6, the V gene TRBV9; no clear D gene. Germline assignment: CDR1 SGDLS and CDR2 YYNGEE. Trimming pared 2 bases from V and 6 bases from J, leaving 21 bases between. This CDR3 has 18 residues. CDR3 DNA: TGTGCCAGCAGCGTCGGGTTCGGTCAGACATCGATTAATTCACCCCTCCACTTT. Its translation: CASSVGFGQTSINSPLHF. The full variable domain, completed using reference TRBV9 and TRBJ1-6, is DSGVTQTPKHLITATGQRVTLRCSPRSGDLSVYWYQQSLDQGLQFLIQYYNGEERAKGNILERFSAQQFPDLHSELNLSSLELGDSALYFCASSVGFGQTSINSPLHFGNGTRLTVT.

The gene calls are TRBV11-2 and TRBJ1-2; 11 bases line up with TRBD1. V lost 2 bases, J lost 8 bases, and 10 bases stayed unmatched. Germline V gene sequence: CDR1 SGHAT, CDR2 FQNNGV. This CDR3 has 16 residues. CDR3 residues: CASSLISRTGGGGYTF. In nucleotides, the CDR3 is TGTGCCAGCAGCTTAATTTCCCGGACAGGGGGCGGAGGCTACACCTTC.

V and J are TRBV5-1 and TRBJ1-3; the D gene is possibly TRBD1 (5 bases). CDR3 length: 15 amino acids. Germline lookup yields CDR1 SGHRS and CDR2 YFSETQ. Trimming took 7 bases from V and 1 from J, leaving 15 bases between them. CDR3 bases: TGCGCCAGCTCCGCTGGGGGGAAGTCTGGAAACACCATATATTTT. This encodes CASSAGGKSGNTIYF.

The count of this clone is one. The chain links TRBV14 to TRBJ2-5; TRBD2 is a possible D gene (5 bases). Per germline, CDR1 SGHDN and CDR2 FVKESK. The CDR3 is 18 residues long. Trimming removed 5 bases from V and 2 bases from J, with 24 bases in between. DNA for the CDR3: TGTGCCAGCAGCGAGGGTCTAACCCAAAGACGCGGGCAAGAGACCCAGTACTTC. Protein sequence: CASSEGLTQRRGQETQYF.

The chain employs TRBV6-1 and TRBJ1-4, with 9 bases matching TRBD1. V lost 6 bases, J lost 5 bases, and 7 bases stayed unmatched. This CDR3 region has 15 residues. Germline CDR1 MNHNS, CDR2 SASEGT. As DNA, the CDR3 is TGTGCCAGCAGGTTGAACAGGGGGCTGAATGAAAAACTGTTTTTT. This codes for CASRLNRGLNEKLFF.

Concerning this clone itself: Distinct nucleotide sequences in the sample also encode this CDR3. The chain combines TRBV7-2 with TRBJ2-7; the D call may be TRBD1 or TRBD2 (5 bases each). Germline V lookup: CDR1 SGHTA, CDR2 FQGNSA. With 3 bases removed from V and 3 bases from J, the gap between germline ends came to 12 bases. There are 14 residues in the CDR3. CDR3: CASSLAGTGYEQYF. The CDR3 DNA reads TGTGCCAGCAGCTTGGCCGGGACGGGCTACGAGCAGTACTTC.

The rearrangement links TRBV18 to TRBJ2-1; TRBD2 agrees at 8 bases. The ends lost 2 bases at V and 4 bases at J; junction bases unmatched: 4. The CDR3 is 15 residues long. Germline assignment: CDR1 KGHSH and CDR2 LQKENI. The CDR3 coding sequence is TGTGCCAGCTCACCAACAGCGGGGGAGTACAATGAGCAGTTCTTC. As protein: CASSPTAGEYNEQFF.

The chain joins TRBV5-4 to TRBJ1-1; 7 bases are shared with TRBD1. The CDR3 extends over 15 amino acids. Germline trimming cut 0 bases from V and 4 bases from J; bases unmatched to any gene: 6. Germline-derived CDR1 and CDR2 are SGHNT and YYREEE (reference sequence). The CDR3 DNA follows: TGTGCCAGCAGCTTGGGGACAGGATCGGGCACTGAAGCTTTCTTT. This sequence encodes CASSLGTGSGTEAFF.

The chain couples TRBV25-1 to TRBJ1-2, with D possibly being TRBD1 (5 bases). With 4 bases removed from V and 3 bases from J, the gap between germline ends came to 9 bases. The CDR3 has 13 residues. The germline V gene encodes CDR1 MGHDK and CDR2 SYGVNS. For the CDR3, the DNA is TGTGCCAGCAGTGTGGACACGGACTATGGCTACACCTTC. It encodes CASSVDTDYGYTF.

The rearrangement uses TRBV7-9 and TRBJ1-1, with TRBD1 matching over 7 bases. CDR1 is SEHNR and CDR2 is FQNEAQ in the germline V gene (reference sequence). V was pared by 5 bases and J by 4 bases, with 16 bases of the junction left unmatched. The CDR3 has 17 residues. The CDR3 sequence: CASSHPSQGGLGTEAFF. The CDR3 nucleotides are TGTGCCAGCAGCCATCCCAGCCAAGGGGGCCTGGGCACTGAAGCTTTCTTT.

This rearrangement joins TRBV28 to TRBJ1-2, with 9 bases matching TRBD1. This CDR3 has 17 residues. From germline, CDR1 is MDHEN and CDR2 SYDVKM. Trimming at V came to 4 bases and at J to 0 bases, leaving 9 bases not matched to a gene. The CDR3 region has the DNA TGTGCCAGCAGTTCCTGGGGACAGGGCCCTTCTAACTATGGCTACACCTTC. Translating gives CASSSWGQGPSNYGYTF.

Only a few counts were recorded for this clone. The chain employs TRBV6-5 and TRBJ1-2, with 8 bases lining up with TRBD1. V dropped 5 bases and J dropped 6; count of bases not matched to a gene: 11. The CDR3 sequence is 15 residues long. The germline CDR1 and CDR2 sequences are MNHEY and SVGAGI. The CDR3 spells CASSRAGGFWDGYTF. The CDR3 DNA reads as TGTGCCAGCAGTAGGGCAGGGGGCTTTTGGGATGGCTACACCTTC.

This clone turned up a few times. This chain links TRBV5-6 with TRBJ2-3, with D uncertain. V was trimmed by 1 base and J by 2 bases, leaving 8 bases between them. Per germline, CDR1 SGHDT and CDR2 YYEEEE. CDR3 length: 14 residues. The CDR3 here is CASSLSGATDTQYF. CDR3 DNA sequence: TGTGCCAGCAGCTTGTCCGGCGCCACAGATACGCAGTATTTT.

The chain links TRBV19 to TRBJ2-3; possible D gene TRBD1, 6 bases. Germline V gene sequence: CDR1 LNHDA, CDR2 SQIVND (reference sequence). V was shortened by 3 bases and J by 1 base, with 11 bases between the two germline ends. The CDR3 extends over 15 amino acids. The CDR3 spells CASSMLGTRTDTQYF. CDR3 nucleotide sequence: TGTGCCAGTAGTATGCTCGGGACACGCACAGATACGCAGTATTTT.

The V and J genes are TRBV2 and TRBJ2-3; 9 bases match TRBD2. Germline V gene sequence: CDR1 SNHLY, CDR2 FYNNEI. The CDR3 has 10 residues. Trimming at V came to 6 bases and at J to 14 bases, leaving 3 bases not matched to a gene. The CDR3 DNA is TGTGCCAGCAGATTAGCGGGGGCGTATTTT. Protein: CASRLAGAYF.

The chain employs TRBV6-6 and TRBJ2-2, with D possibly TRBD2 on 5 matching bases. This CDR3 is 15 amino acids long. Trimming shortened V by 6 bases and J by 4 bases, and 15 bases separated the two germline ends. The V gene's germline CDR1 is MNHNY and CDR2 SVGAGI (reference sequence). CDR3 in amino acids: CASSSGLLGTGELFF. CDR3 coding DNA: TGTGCCAGCAGCTCAGGACTCTTAGGCACCGGGGAGCTGTTTTTT.

The V and J genes are TRBV9 and TRBJ2-2; D gene uncertain. Germline CDR1 SGDLS, CDR2 YYNGEE. Trimming removed 0 bases at V and 4 bases at J, with 7 bases between. This CDR3 region has 14 residues. CDR3 nucleotides: TGTGCCAGCAGCGTAGGGGTGGGCACCGGGGAGCTGTTTTTT. Its translation is CASSVGVGTGELFF.

This clone was detected once. This chain uses TRBV25-1 with TRBJ2-1; TRBD1 matches 7 bases. The ends lost 5 bases at V and 5 bases at J; junction bases unmatched: 9. The germline CDR1 and CDR2 sequences are MGHDK and SYGVNS. This CDR3 is 15 amino acids long. As DNA, the CDR3 is TGTGCCAGCAGTACTCTGACAGGGTTCGACAATGAGCAGTTCTTC. It codes for CASSTLTGFDNEQFF.